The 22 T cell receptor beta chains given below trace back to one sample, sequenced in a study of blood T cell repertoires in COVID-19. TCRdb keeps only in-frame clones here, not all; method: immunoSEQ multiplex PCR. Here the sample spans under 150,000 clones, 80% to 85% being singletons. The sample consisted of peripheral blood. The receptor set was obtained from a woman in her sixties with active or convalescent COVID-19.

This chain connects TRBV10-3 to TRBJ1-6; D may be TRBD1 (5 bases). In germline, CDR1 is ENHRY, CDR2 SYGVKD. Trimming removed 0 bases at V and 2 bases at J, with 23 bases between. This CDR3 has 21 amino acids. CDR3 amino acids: CAISESSLLRGFSPYNSPLHF. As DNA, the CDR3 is TGTGCCATCAGTGAGTCGAGTTTGTTACGGGGGTTTAGCCCCTATAATTCACCCCTCCACTTT.

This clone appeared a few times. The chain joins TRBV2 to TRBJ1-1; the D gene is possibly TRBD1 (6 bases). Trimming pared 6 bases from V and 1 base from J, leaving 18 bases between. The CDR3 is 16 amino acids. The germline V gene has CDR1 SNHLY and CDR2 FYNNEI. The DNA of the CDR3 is TGTGCCAGCAGGGGATTCCCGGGACAAGGGAACACTGAAGCTTTCTTT. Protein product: CASRGFPGQGNTEAFF.

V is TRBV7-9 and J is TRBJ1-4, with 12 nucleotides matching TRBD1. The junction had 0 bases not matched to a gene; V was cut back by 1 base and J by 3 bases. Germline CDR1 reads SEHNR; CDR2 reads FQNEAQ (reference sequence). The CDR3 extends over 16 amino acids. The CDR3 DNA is TGTGCCAGCAGCTTAGGGGACAGGGGGCCTAATGAAAAACTGTTTTTT. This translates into CASSLGDRGPNEKLFF.

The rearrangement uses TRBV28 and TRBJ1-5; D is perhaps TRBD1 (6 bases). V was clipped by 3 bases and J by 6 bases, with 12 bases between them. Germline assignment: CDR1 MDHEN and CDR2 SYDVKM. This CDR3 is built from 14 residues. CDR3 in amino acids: CASSFAGAGQPQHF. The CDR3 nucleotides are TGTGCCAGCAGTTTCGCGGGGGCCGGTCAGCCCCAGCATTTT.

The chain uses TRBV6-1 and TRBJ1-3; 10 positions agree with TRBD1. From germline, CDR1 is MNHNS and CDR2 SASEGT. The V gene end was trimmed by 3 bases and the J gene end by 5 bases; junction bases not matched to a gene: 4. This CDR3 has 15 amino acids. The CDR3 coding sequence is TGTGCCAGCAGTGAGGGACAGGGGTATAGAAACACCATATATTTT. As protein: CASSEGQGYRNTIYF.

For the CDR3, the DNA is TGTGCCAGCAGCCAAGAAGCGGGGGGCTTGAATGAGCAGTTCTTC. It codes for CASSQEAGGLNEQFF. V is TRBV3-1 (or the pseudogene TRBV3-2) and J is TRBJ2-1; 9 nucleotides line up with TRBD2. The V and J ends lost 0 bases and 7 bases, in that order; junction bases with no gene match: 4. CDR1 is LGHDT and CDR2 is YNNKEL in the germline V gene (reference sequence). This CDR3 is built from 15 residues.

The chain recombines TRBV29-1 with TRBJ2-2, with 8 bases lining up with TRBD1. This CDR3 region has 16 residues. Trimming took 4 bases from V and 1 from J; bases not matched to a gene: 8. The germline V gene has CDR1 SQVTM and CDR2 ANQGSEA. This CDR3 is CSVAPRDRQNTGELFF. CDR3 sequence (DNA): TGCAGCGTTGCCCCCAGGGACAGGCAGAACACCGGGGAGCTGTTTTTT.

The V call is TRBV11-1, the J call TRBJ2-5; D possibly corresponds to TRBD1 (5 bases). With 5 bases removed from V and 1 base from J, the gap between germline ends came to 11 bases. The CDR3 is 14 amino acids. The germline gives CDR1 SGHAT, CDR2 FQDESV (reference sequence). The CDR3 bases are TGTGCCAGCAGCGCGACAGTGTTCCAAGAGACCCAGTACTTC. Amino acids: CASSATVFQETQYF. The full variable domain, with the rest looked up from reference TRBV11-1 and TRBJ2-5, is EAEVAQSPRYKITEKSQAVAFWCDPISGHATLYWYRQILGQGPELLVQFQDESVVDDSQLPKDRFSAERLKGVDSTLKIQPAELGDSAMYLCASSATVFQETQYFGPGTRLLVL.

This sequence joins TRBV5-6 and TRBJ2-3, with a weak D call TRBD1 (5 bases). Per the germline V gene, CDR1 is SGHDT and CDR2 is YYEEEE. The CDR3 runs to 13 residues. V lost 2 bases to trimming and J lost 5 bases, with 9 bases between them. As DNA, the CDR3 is TGTGCCAGCAGCTTACACAGGAGAGATACGCAGTATTTT. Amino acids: CASSLHRRDTQYF.

The CDR3 bases are TGCGCCAGCAGATTAACAGGGGAATTGAACACTGAAGCTTTCTTT. Protein product: CASRLTGELNTEAFF. J is TRBJ1-1 and V is TRBV5-1, with 7 bases identical to TRBD1. The CDR3 runs to 15 residues. Trimming removed 5 bases from V and 0 bases from J; junction bases left unmatched: 7. Germline V gene sequence: CDR1 SGHRS, CDR2 YFSETQ. The whole variable domain, remainder taken from reference TRBV5-1 and TRBJ1-1, is KAGVTQTPRYLIKTRGQQVTLSCSPISGHRSVSWYQQTPGQGLQFLFEYFSETQRNKGNFPGRFSGRQFSNSRSEMNVSTLELGDSALYLCASRLTGELNTEAFFGQGTRLTVV.

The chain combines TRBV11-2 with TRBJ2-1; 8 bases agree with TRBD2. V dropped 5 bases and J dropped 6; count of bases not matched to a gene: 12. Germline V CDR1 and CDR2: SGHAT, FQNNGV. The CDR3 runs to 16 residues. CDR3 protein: CASSPMRGLAGNEQFF. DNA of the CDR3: TGTGCCAGCAGCCCGATGCGGGGTCTAGCGGGCAATGAGCAGTTCTTC.

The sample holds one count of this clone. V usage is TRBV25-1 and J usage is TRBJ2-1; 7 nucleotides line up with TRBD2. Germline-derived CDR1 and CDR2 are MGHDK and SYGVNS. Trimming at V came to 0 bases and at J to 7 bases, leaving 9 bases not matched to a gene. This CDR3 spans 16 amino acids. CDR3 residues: CASSEYRTGGWNEQFF. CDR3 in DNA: TGTGCCAGCAGTGAATATCGGACGGGAGGTTGGAATGAGCAGTTCTTC.

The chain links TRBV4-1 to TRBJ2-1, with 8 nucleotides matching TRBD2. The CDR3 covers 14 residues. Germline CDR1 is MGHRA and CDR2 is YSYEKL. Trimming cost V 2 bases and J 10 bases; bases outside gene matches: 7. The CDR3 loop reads CASSQPGLEGEQFF. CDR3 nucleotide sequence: TGCGCCAGCAGCCAACCGGGACTAGAGGGAGAGCAGTTCTTC.

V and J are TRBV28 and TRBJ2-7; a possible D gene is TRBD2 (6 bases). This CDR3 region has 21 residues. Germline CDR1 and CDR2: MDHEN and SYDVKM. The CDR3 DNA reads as TGTGCCAGCAGTTTACATTCCGAGGGCACGGATTCATTAGCGGACAATACGAGGGTGAACGTC. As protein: CASSLHSEGTDSLADNTRVNV.

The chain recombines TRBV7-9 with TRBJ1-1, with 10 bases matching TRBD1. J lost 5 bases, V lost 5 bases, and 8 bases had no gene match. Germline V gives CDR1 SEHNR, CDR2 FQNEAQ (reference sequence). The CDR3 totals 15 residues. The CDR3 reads CASSTDRGLQTEAFF. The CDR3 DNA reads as TGTGCCAGCAGCACCGACAGGGGGCTACAGACTGAAGCTTTCTTT.

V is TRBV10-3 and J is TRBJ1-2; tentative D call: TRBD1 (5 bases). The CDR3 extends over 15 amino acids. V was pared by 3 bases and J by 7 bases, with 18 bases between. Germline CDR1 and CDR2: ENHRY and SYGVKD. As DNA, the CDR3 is TGTGCCATCAGTGACGGGGGGACCAGGCGTCTTGGCTACACCTTC. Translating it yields CAISDGGTRRLGYTF.

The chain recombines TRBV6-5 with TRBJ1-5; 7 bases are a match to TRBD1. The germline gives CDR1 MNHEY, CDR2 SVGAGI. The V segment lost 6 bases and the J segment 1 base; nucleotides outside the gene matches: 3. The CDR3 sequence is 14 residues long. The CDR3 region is CASSVDRSNQPQHF. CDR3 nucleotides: TGTGCCAGCAGCGTGGACAGGAGCAATCAGCCCCAGCATTTT.

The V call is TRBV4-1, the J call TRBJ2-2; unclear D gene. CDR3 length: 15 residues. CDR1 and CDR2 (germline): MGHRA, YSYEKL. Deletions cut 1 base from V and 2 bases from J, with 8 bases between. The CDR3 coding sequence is TGCGCCAGCAGCCAAGTTGTGCTAAACACCGGGGAGCTGTTTTTT. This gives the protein CASSQVVLNTGELFF.

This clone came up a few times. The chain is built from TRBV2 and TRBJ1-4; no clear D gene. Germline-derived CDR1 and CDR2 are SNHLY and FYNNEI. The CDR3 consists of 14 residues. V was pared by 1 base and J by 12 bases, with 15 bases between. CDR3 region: CASSEVAKTSELFF. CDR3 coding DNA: TGTGCCAGCAGTGAAGTGGCTAAGACATCGGAACTGTTTTTT.

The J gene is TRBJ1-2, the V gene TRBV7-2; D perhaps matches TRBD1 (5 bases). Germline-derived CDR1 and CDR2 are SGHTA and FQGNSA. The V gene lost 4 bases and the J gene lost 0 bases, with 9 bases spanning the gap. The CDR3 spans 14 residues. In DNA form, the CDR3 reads TGTGCCAGCAGCTATGGGACTGCTAACTATGGCTACACCTTC. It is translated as CASSYGTANYGYTF.

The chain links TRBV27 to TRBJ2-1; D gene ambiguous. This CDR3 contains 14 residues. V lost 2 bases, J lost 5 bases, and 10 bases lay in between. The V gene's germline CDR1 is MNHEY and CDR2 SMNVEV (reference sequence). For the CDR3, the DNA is TGTGCCAGCAGTTTACCCCCTTGGCACAATGAGCAGTTCTTC. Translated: CASSLPPWHNEQFF.

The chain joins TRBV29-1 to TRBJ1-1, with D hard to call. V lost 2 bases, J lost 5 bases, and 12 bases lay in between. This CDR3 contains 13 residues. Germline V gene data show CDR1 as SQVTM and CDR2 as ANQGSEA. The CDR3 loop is CSVERSERTEAFF. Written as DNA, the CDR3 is TGCAGCGTTGAAAGGTCCGAGCGGACTGAAGCTTTCTTT.